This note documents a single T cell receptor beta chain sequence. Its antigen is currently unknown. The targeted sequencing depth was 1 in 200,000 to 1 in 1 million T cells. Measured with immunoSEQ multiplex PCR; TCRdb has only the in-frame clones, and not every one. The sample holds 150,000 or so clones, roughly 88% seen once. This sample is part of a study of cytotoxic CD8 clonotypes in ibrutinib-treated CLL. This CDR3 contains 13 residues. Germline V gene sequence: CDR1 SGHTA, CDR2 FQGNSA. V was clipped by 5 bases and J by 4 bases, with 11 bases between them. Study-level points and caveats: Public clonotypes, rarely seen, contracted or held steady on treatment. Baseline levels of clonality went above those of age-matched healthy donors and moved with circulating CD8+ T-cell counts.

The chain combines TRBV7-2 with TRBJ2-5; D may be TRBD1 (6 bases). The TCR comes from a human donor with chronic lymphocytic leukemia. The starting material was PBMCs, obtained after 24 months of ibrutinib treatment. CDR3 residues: CASSPGTRETQYF. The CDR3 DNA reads TGTGCCAGCAGCCCCGGGACACGAGAGACCCAGTACTTC.